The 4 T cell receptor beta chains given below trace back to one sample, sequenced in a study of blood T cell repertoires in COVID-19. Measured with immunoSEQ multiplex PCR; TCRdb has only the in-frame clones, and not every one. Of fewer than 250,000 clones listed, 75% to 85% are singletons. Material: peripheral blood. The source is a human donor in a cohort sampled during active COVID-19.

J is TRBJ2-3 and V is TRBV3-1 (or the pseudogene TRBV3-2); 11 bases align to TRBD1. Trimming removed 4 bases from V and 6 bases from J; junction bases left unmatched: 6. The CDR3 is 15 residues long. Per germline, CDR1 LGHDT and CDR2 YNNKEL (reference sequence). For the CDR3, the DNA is TGTGCCAGCAGCCTTCGGACAGGGGGCCGGGATACGCAGTATTTT. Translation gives CASSLRTGGRDTQYF.

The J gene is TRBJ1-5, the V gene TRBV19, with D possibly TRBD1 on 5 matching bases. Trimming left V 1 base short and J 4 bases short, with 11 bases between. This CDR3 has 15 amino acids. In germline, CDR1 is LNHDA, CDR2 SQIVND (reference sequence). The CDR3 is CASSIGGTENQPQHF. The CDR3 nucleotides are TGTGCCAGTAGTATAGGCGGGACCGAGAATCAGCCCCAGCATTTT.

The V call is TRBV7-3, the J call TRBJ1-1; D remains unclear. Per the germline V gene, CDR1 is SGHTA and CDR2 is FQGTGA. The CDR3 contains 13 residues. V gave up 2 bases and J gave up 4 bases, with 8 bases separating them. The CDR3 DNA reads TGTGCCAGCAGCTTAGGAGGAACCACTGAAGCTTTCTTT. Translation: CASSLGGTTEAFF.

CDR3 sequence: CSVEASEYEQYF. DNA of the CDR3: TGCAGCGTTGAAGCTAGCGAGTACGAGCAGTACTTC. The chain has TRBV29-1 and TRBJ2-7; D is perhaps TRBD2 (6 bases). The V end lost 1 base, the J end lost 4 bases, and 8 bases lay between the germline ends. Looked up from germline, CDR1 is SQVTM and CDR2 is ANQGSEA. The CDR3 runs 12 residues.